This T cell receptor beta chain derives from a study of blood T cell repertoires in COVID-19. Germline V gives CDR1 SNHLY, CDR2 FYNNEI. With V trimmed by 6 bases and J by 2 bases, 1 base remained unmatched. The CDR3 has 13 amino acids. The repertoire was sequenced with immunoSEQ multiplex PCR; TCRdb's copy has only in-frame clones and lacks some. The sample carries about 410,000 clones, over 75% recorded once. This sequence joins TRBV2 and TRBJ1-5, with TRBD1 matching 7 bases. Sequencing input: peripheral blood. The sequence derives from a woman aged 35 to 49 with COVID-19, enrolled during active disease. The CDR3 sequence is CASRGQGNQPQHF. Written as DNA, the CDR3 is TGTGCCAGCAGAGGACAGGGCAATCAGCCCCAGCATTTT.